The 21 T cell receptor beta chains given below trace back to one sample, sequenced in a study of graft-versus-host responses after intestinal transplantation. Assay: immunoSEQ multiplex PCR; the TCRdb copy retains only in-frame clones and omits some. Among around 110,000 clones, just over 90% were seen once, and the ten largest hold about 0.18%. Their target antigens are unknown. The source was unstimulated CD4+ T cells sorted from spleen or lymph node cells, collected before intestinal transplant. The receptors here all came from a human donor who received an intestinal transplant.

The CDR3 nucleotides are TGCGCCAGCAGCCAAGCCGGGGGTATGATCGGGGAGCTGTTTTTT. It codes for CASSQAGGMIGELFF. V and J are TRBV4-3 and TRBJ2-2; a possible D gene is TRBD2 (6 bases). V was pared by 1 base and J by 7 bases, with 13 bases between. The length of the CDR3 is 15 residues. Germline CDR1 LGHNA, CDR2 YSLEER.

This clone was seen just once. This chain connects TRBV7-2 to TRBJ2-1; the match to TRBD2 covers 15 bases. V dropped 5 bases and J dropped 7; count of bases not matched to a gene: 3. The CDR3 has 15 residues. Looked up from germline, CDR1 is SGHTA and CDR2 is FQGNSA. CDR3 coding DNA: TGTGCCAGCAGCCTAGGACTAGCGGGGGGGAATGAGCAGTTCTTC. This codes for CASSLGLAGGNEQFF.

This chain uses TRBV18 with TRBJ2-1, with 7 bases identical to TRBD1. V shed 6 bases and J 2 bases; nucleotides not matched to a gene: 4. Per germline, CDR1 KGHSH and CDR2 LQKENI. The CDR3 extends over 14 amino acids. The chain's CDR3 is CASSPTGTYNEQFF. CDR3 coding DNA: TGTGCCAGCTCCCCGACAGGGACCTACAATGAGCAGTTCTTC.

The V and J genes are TRBV11-2 and TRBJ2-2; 8 positions match TRBD2. In germline, CDR1 is SGHAT, CDR2 FQNNGV. CDR3 length equals 15 residues. Losses at the gene ends were 6 bases for V and 4 bases for J; bases not matched to a gene: 7. The CDR3 loop reads CASSPSGRTTGELFF. The CDR3 DNA is TGTGCCAGCAGTCCTAGCGGGCGAACCACCGGGGAGCTGTTTTTT.

This chain links TRBV30 with TRBJ1-6, with TRBD1 identical over 9 bases. The V gene's germline CDR1 is GTSNPN and CDR2 SVGIG (reference sequence). The CDR3 is 15 residues long. Unmatched junction bases numbered 6, after V lost 2 bases and J lost 7 bases. CDR3 in amino acids: CAWSPGTGRNSPLHF. The DNA for the CDR3 is TGTGCCTGGAGTCCCGGGACAGGGCGCAATTCACCCCTCCACTTT. The complete variable domain, with remaining parts taken from reference TRBV30 and TRBJ1-6, reads SQTIHQWPATLVQPVGSPLSLECTVEGTSNPNLYWYRQAAGRGLQLLFYSVGIGQISSEVPQNLSASRPQDRQFILSSKKLLLSDSGFYLCAWSPGTGRNSPLHFGNGTRLTVT.

This clone was picked up one time. The J gene is TRBJ1-4, the V gene TRBV7-9; maybe TRBD1 (5 bases). Trimming cost V 1 base and J 7 bases, with 13 bases left between them. CDR1 and CDR2 (germline): SEHNR, FQNEAQ (reference sequence). This CDR3 comprises 15 residues. CDR3 sequence (DNA): TGTGCCAGCAGCTTAGTCGGGGCGGGAATTGAAAAACTGTTTTTT. It yields the protein CASSLVGAGIEKLFF. The entire variable domain, with the rest obtained from reference TRBV7-9 and TRBJ1-4, is as follows: DTGVSQNPRHKITKRGQNVTFRCDPISEHNRLYWYRQTLGQGPEFLTYFQNEAQLEKSRLLSDRFSAERPKGSFSTLEIQRTEQGDSAMYLCASSLVGAGIEKLFFGSGTQLSVL.

This clone was counted a few times. The rearrangement joins TRBV6-5 to TRBJ2-1, with TRBD2 identical over 9 bases. Germline trimming cut 2 bases from V and 6 bases from J; bases unmatched to any gene: 5. Germline CDR1 MNHEY, CDR2 SVGAGI. The CDR3 spans 15 residues. CDR3 in DNA: TGTGCCAGCAGTTACGGAGGGACTAGCACCAATGAGCAGTTCTTC. It codes for CASSYGGTSTNEQFF.

This clone was picked up a small number of times. The chain couples TRBV30 to TRBJ1-6; D is unclear. The germline CDR1 and CDR2 sequences are GTSNPN and SVGIG (reference sequence). There are 14 residues in the CDR3. V shed 3 bases and J shed 7 bases, with 13 bases lying between them. The CDR3 protein is CAWRFLGENSPLHF. The CDR3 region has the DNA TGTGCCTGGAGATTTTTGGGCGAGAATTCACCCCTCCACTTT. The full variable domain, with the rest looked up from reference TRBV30 and TRBJ1-6, is SQTIHQWPATLVQPVGSPLSLECTVEGTSNPNLYWYRQAAGRGLQLLFYSVGIGQISSEVPQNLSASRPQDRQFILSSKKLLLSDSGFYLCAWRFLGENSPLHFGNGTRLTVT.

This clone was picked up a small number of times. The rearrangement joins TRBV5-6 to TRBJ2-1, with D unclear. V dropped 4 bases and J dropped 2 bases, with 16 bases sitting between them. From germline, CDR1 is SGHDT and CDR2 YYEEEE. The CDR3 is 16 amino acids. The CDR3 region is CASSGLHQTTYNEQFF. CDR3 nucleotides: TGTGCCAGCAGCGGATTACACCAAACTACCTACAATGAGCAGTTCTTC. Filled out from reference TRBV5-6 and TRBJ2-1, the complete variable domain reads DAGVTQSPTHLIKTRGQQVTLRCSPKSGHDTVSWYQQALGQGPQFIFQYYEEEERQRGNFPDRFSGHQFPNYSSELNVNALLLGDSALYLCASSGLHQTTYNEQFFGPGTRLTVL.

This clone showed up just once. J is TRBJ2-3 and V is TRBV10-3, with 7 bases fitting TRBD1. The CDR3 contains 16 residues. Per the germline V gene, CDR1 is ENHRY and CDR2 is SYGVKD. Trimming took 4 bases from V and 0 from J; bases not matched to a gene: 7. The CDR3 bases are TGTGCCATCAGTGGGGACAGTCCCTCTAGCACAGATACGCAGTATTTT. It specifies CAISGDSPSSTDTQYF.

The CDR3 coding sequence is TGTGCCAGCAGACGAGGACAGCGATTCTACGAGCAGTACTTC. Translated: CASRRGQRFYEQYF. J is TRBJ2-7 and V is TRBV6-5; tentatively, D is TRBD1 (6 bases). The V gene lost 6 bases and the J gene lost 3 bases, with 15 bases spanning the gap. This CDR3 contains 14 residues. The germline V gene encodes CDR1 MNHEY and CDR2 SVGAGI.

The chain uses TRBV19 and TRBJ2-5; TRBD1 matches at 8 bases. The J call may not be correct, given that the DNA end is closer to TRBJ2-7. CDR1 is LNHDA and CDR2 is SQIVND in the germline V gene (reference sequence). The CDR3 length is 15 residues. The CDR3 sequence is CASSRLGQGPYEQYF. The CDR3 DNA sequence: TGTGCCAGTAGTCGCCTCGGACAGGGCCCCTACGAGCAGTACTTC.

This chain joins TRBV5-4 and TRBJ2-6; maybe TRBD1 (5 bases). Between the trimmed V and J ends, which lost 1 base and 2 bases, there was a span of 13 bases. The germline V gene encodes CDR1 SGHNT and CDR2 YYREEE (reference sequence). The CDR3 consists of 17 residues. The CDR3 is CASSLSPGWPGANVLTF. The CDR3 DNA reads TGTGCCAGCAGCTTGAGTCCAGGGTGGCCTGGGGCCAACGTCCTGACTTTC.

This clone was recorded only once. Mismatch with germline at one junction end may stem from a read error. The J gene is TRBJ2-3, the V gene TRBV5-4, with 8 bases that match TRBD2. CDR1 is SGHNT and CDR2 is YYREEE in the germline V gene (reference sequence). The CDR3 loop spans 17 amino acids. The CDR3 DNA reads TGTGCCAGCAGCTTGGAGGCCCCCGGGGGGGGCACGGATACGCAGTATTTT. It specifies CASSLEAPGGGTDTQYF.

The gene calls are TRBV5-1 and TRBJ2-1; tentative D call: TRBD2 (6 bases). Per germline, CDR1 SGHRS and CDR2 YFSETQ. This CDR3 comprises 15 residues. The ends were cut back, 9 bases at V and 0 bases at J, with 16 bases in the middle. As DNA, the CDR3 is TGCGCCACCGCCCCGGGGGATGTCTCCTACAATGAGCAGTTCTTC. Its protein product is CATAPGDVSYNEQFF.

The chain carries TRBV11-3 and TRBJ2-1, with 13 bases matching TRBD2. The ends lost 5 bases at V and 0 bases at J; junction bases unmatched: 7. The CDR3 covers 18 residues. Germline V gene lookup returns CDR1 SGHNT and CDR2 YENEEA. For the CDR3, the DNA is TGTGCCAGCAGCAAGACTAGCGGGAGGACACGCTCCTACAATGAGCAGTTCTTC. Translating it yields CASSKTSGRTRSYNEQFF.

The V gene is TRBV28, the J gene TRBJ1-2, with TRBD1 matching over 9 bases. V trimming: 7 bases; J trimming: 4 bases; junction bases outside the gene matches: 4. This CDR3 comprises 13 residues. Germline assignment: CDR1 MDHEN and CDR2 SYDVKM. This chain's CDR3 is CASTTGGPYGYTF. The CDR3 DNA sequence: TGTGCCAGCACGACAGGGGGACCCTATGGCTACACCTTC.

This clone was seen once. This chain connects TRBV25-1 to TRBJ2-3; 9 bases are a match to TRBD1. In germline, CDR1 is MGHDK, CDR2 SYGVNS. V lost 4 bases to trimming and J lost 2 bases; unmatched junction nucleotides: 7. The CDR3 length is 16 residues. CDR3 nucleotides: TGTGCCAGCAGTGTAACAGGGGGCCGAACCACAGATACGCAGTATTTT. Translating gives CASSVTGGRTTDTQYF.

Regarding this clone: This sample also contains other DNA sequences that code for the same CDR3. The rearrangement uses TRBV18 and TRBJ2-7; the D gene is possibly TRBD1 (6 bases). Germline V gives CDR1 KGHSH, CDR2 LQKENI. The length of the CDR3 is 13 residues. Trimming stripped 3 bases from V and 7 bases from J, with 13 bases between. The CDR3, as DNA: TGTGCCAGCTCACCCCCGGACAGCTATGAGCAGTACTTC. It translates to CASSPPDSYEQYF.

The rearrangement joins TRBV6-5 to TRBJ2-7; D not certain. Germline V CDR1 and CDR2: MNHEY, SVGAGI. Between the trimmed V and J ends, which lost 0 bases and 3 bases, there was a span of 12 bases. The CDR3 contains 15 residues. The CDR3 protein is CASSYSTGSLYEQYF. CDR3 nucleotides: TGTGCCAGCAGTTACTCGACCGGGTCCCTCTACGAGCAGTACTTC.

This sequence joins TRBV7-3 and TRBJ2-1; TRBD1 might be the D (5 bases). The CDR3 runs 12 residues. CDR1 SGHTA and CDR2 FQGTGA come from the germline V gene. V was shortened by 8 bases and J by 7 bases, with 12 bases between the two germline ends. The CDR3 is CASSSGSNEQFF. In DNA form, the CDR3 reads TGTGCCAGCTCCTCAGGGTCAAATGAGCAGTTCTTC. The whole variable domain, filled in from reference TRBV7-3 and TRBJ2-1, reads GAGVSQTPSNKVTEKGKYVELRCDPISGHTALYWYRQSLGQGPEFLIYFQGTGAADDSGLPNDRFFAVRPEGSVSTLKIQRTERGDSAVYLCASSSGSNEQFFGPGTRLTVL.